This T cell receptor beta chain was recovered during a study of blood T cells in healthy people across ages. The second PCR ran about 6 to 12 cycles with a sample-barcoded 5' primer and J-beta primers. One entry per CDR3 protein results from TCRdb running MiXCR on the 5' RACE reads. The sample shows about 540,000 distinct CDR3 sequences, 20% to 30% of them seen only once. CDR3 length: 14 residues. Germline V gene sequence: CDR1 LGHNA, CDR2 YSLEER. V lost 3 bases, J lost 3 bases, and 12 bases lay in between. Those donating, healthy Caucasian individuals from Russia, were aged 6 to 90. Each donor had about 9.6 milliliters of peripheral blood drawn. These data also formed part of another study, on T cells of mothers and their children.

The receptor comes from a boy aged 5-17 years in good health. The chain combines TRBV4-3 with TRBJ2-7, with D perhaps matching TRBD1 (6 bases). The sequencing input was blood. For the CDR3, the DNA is TGCGCCAGCAGCCAGAGACAGGCGAGCTACGAGCAGTACTTC. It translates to CASSQRQASYEQYF.